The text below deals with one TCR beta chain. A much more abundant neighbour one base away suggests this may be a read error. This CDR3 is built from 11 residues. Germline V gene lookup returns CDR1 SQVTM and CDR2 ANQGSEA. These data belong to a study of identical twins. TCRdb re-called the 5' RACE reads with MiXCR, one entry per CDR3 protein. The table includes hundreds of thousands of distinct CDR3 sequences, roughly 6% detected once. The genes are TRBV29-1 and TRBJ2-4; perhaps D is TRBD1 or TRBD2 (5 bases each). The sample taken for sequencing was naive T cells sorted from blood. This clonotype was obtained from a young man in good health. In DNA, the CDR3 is TGCAGCGCTGGGACCGAAAACTTTCAGTACTTC. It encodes CSAGTENFQYF. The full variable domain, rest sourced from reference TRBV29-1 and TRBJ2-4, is SAVISQKPSRDICQRGTSLTIQCQVDSQVTMMFWYRQQPGQSLTLIATANQGSEATYESGFVIDKFPISRPNLTFSTLTVSNMSPEDSSIYLCSAGTENFQYFGAGTRLSVL.